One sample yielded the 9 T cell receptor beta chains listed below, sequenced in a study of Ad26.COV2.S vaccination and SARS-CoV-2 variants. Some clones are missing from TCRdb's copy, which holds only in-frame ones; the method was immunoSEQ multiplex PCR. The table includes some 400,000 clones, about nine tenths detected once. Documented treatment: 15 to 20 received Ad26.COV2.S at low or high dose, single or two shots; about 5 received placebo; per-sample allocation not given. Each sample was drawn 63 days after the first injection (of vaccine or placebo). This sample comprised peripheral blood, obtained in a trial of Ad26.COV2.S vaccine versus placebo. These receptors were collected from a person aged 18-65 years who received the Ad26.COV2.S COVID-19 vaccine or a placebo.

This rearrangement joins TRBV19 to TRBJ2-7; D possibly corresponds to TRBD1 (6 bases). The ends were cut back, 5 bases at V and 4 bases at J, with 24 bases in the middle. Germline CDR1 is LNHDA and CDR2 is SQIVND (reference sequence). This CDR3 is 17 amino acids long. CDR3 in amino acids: CASSLQPTTGDRYEQYF. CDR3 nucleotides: TGTGCCAGTAGTCTTCAGCCGACGACAGGTGACCGGTACGAGCAGTACTTC.

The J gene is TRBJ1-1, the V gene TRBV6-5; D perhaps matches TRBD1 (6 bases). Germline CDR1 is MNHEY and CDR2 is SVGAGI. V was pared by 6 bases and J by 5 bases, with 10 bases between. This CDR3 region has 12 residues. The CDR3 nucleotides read TGTGCCAGCAGCACAGGGTGGACTGAAGCTTTCTTT. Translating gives CASSTGWTEAFF.

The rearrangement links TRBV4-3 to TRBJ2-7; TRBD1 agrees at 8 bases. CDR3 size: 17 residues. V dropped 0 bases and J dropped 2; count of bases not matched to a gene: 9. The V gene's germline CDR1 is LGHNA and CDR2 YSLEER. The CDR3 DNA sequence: TGCGCCAGCAGCCAAGATGGAAGAAGGACAGGGCCCTACGAGCAGTACTTC. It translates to CASSQDGRRTGPYEQYF.

The CDR3 region has the DNA TGTGCCAGCAGTTATTCGGATAGTAGGGTCTATGGCTACACCTTC. Its protein product is CASSYSDSRVYGYTF. This chain joins TRBV6-2 or TRBV6-3 and TRBJ1-2; the D is unclear. V was cut by 3 bases and J by 4 bases, with 15 bases left in between. The CDR3 is 15 residues long. Germline values: CDR1 MNHEY, CDR2 SVGEGT.

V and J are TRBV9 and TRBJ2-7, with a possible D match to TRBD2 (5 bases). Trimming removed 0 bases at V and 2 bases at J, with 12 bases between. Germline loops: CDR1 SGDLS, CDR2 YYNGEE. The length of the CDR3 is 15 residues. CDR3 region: CASSVDGLTTYEQYF. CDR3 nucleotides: TGTGCCAGCAGCGTAGACGGACTCACTACCTACGAGCAGTACTTC.

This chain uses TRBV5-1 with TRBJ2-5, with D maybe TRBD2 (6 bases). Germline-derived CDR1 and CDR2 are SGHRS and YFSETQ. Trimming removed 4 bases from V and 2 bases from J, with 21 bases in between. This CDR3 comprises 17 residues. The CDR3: CASSAGRGRGSQETQYF. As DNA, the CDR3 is TGCGCCAGCAGCGCCGGCCGGGGGAGAGGGTCACAAGAGACCCAGTACTTC.

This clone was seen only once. CDR3: CASGGIDSGNTIYF. In DNA form, the CDR3 reads TGTGCCAGCGGGGGGATCGACTCTGGAAACACCATATATTTT. The chain has TRBV6-5 and TRBJ1-3, with a tentative D call TRBD1 (5 bases). The V and J ends lost 8 bases and 0 bases respectively, with 11 bases between them. The germline gives CDR1 MNHEY, CDR2 SVGAGI. This CDR3 contains 14 residues.

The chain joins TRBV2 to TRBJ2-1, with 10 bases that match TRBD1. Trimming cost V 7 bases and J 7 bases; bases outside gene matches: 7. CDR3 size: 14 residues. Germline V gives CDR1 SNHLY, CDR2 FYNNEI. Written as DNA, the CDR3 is TGTGCCAGCAACGACAGGGGGCGAGTGAATGAGCAGTTCTTC. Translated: CASNDRGRVNEQFF. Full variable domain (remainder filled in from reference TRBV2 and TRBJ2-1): EPEVTQTPSHQVTQMGQEVILRCVPISNHLYFYWYRQILGQKVEFLVSFYNNEISEKSEIFDDQFSVERPDGSNFTLKIRSTKLEDSAMYFCASNDRGRVNEQFFGPGTRLTVL.

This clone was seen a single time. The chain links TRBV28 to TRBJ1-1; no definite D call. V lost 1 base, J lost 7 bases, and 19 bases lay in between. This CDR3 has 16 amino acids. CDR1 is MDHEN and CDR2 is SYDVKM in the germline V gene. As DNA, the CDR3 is TGTGCCAGCAGTTTATTAGTGTGGAAGGTGGCCCATGAAGCTTTCTTT. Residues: CASSLLVWKVAHEAFF.